The 29 T cell receptor beta chains reported below all come from one sample, sequenced in a study of blood T cells in healthy people across ages. The second PCR ran about 6 to 11 cycles with a sample-barcoded 5' primer and J-beta primers. One entry per CDR3 protein results from TCRdb running MiXCR on the 5' RACE reads. This table holds fewer than 2,000,000 distinct CDR3 sequences, about 39% found once. The specimen was blood. The receptors derive from a human donor in good health.

The chain recombines TRBV28 with TRBJ2-4; 8 nucleotides align to TRBD2. The J call may be wrong; the DNA end is better matched by TRBJ2-5. CDR1 and CDR2 from the germline V gene are MDHEN and SYDVKM. The CDR3 totals 15 residues. CDR3 DNA: TGTGCCAGCAGCCCCCCGGCTAGCGGGTGGGAGACCCAGTACTTC. Translating gives CASSPPASGWETQYF.

A note on this clonotype: The junction does not match germline at one end; this may be a read error. The V gene is TRBV6-2 or TRBV6-3, the J gene TRBJ2-5; D gene unclear. The CDR3 has 12 residues. The germline CDR1 and CDR2 sequences are MNHEY and SVGEGT. In DNA form, the CDR3 reads TGTGCCAGCGCAACCGTAACAGAGACCCTGTACTTC. It is translated as CASATVTETLYF.

This chain connects TRBV28 to TRBJ1-2; 8 bases agree with TRBD1. There are 14 residues in the CDR3. The junction had 9 bases not matched to a gene; V was cut back by 9 bases and J by 3 bases. Germline V gene sequence: CDR1 MDHEN, CDR2 SYDVKM. Here the CDR3 reads CASYGTGSYYGYTF. The CDR3 coding sequence is TGTGCCAGTTACGGGACAGGTTCTTACTATGGCTACACCTTC.

This clonotype was recorded once. The rearrangement links TRBV7-2 to TRBJ2-5; D assignment may be TRBD1 or TRBD2 (5 bases each). The CDR3 extends over 15 amino acids. Germline V gene lookup returns CDR1 SGHTA and CDR2 FQGNSA. The V end was cut by 5 bases, the J end by 1 base, with 14 bases between. The CDR3 DNA is TGTGCCAGCAGCCTGATAGTGGGGGTCCAAGAGACCCAGTACTTC. Protein: CASSLIVGVQETQYF.

This clonotype was observed a handful of times. The V gene is TRBV10-3, the J gene TRBJ2-7; the D gene is possibly TRBD2 (6 bases). The germline gives CDR1 ENHRY, CDR2 SYGVKD. The CDR3 is 13 residues long. The V end lost 7 bases, the J end lost 1 base, and 11 bases lay between the germline ends. CDR3 nucleotides: TGTGCCATCAAAACTAGCCCATCCTACGAGCAGTACTTC. Encoded protein: CAIKTSPSYEQYF.

This clonotype was seen a handful of times. This chain joins TRBV20-1 and TRBJ2-1; 7 bases agree with TRBD1. The trim removed 6 bases at V and 11 bases at J, leaving 7 bases unmatched. CDR1 and CDR2 from the germline V gene are DFQATT and SNEGSKA (reference sequence). The CDR3 totals 11 residues. The CDR3 DNA reads as TGCAGTGCCCCAGACAGGGCTCAGCAGTTCTTC. As protein: CSAPDRAQQFF.

This clonotype has just a few counts. Since no conserved phenylalanine or tryptophan closes the CDR3, a read error is the likely cause. The limits of the CDR3 on the DNA are not certain, so only TCRdb's listed CDR3 is given. The chain joins TRBV27 to TRBJ1-2. Germline lookup yields CDR1 MNHEY and CDR2 SMNVEV (reference sequence). Including both end residues, the CDR3 is 13 amino acids long. The CDR3 sequence is CASSYSSLYGCTC.

This clonotype was seen more than once but under ten times. The CDR3, as DNA: TGCAGTGCTAGAGATCCTTTCACGGACAGGGGGCCCAACGAGCAGTACTTC. Encoded protein: CSARDPFTDRGPNEQYF. V is TRBV20-1 and J is TRBJ2-5; 11 bases are shared with TRBD1. The J call may be mistaken, given a closer DNA end match to TRBJ2-7. The CDR3 extends over 17 amino acids. From germline, CDR1 is DFQATT and CDR2 SNEGSKA (reference sequence).

This clonotype was seen more than once but under ten times. The chain couples TRBV5-1 to TRBJ2-3; no definite D call. The CDR3 spans 17 residues. Germline V gene lookup returns CDR1 SGHRS and CDR2 YFSETQ. Trimming cost V 4 bases and J 0 bases, with 18 bases left between them. This CDR3 is CASSPVVVSPSTDTQYF. In DNA, the CDR3 is TGCGCCAGCAGCCCGGTGGTAGTCAGCCCTAGCACAGATACGCAGTATTTT.

This clonotype has at least ten counts. V gene TRBV29-1 combines with J gene TRBJ2-1; TRBD2 matches at 13 bases. This CDR3 is 15 amino acids long. V lost 4 bases, J lost 5 bases, and 5 bases stayed unmatched. Germline CDR1 is SQVTM and CDR2 is ANQGSEA. The CDR3 DNA follows: TGCAGCGTTGTCCCCGGACTAGCGGGGGACAATGAGCAGTTCTTC. Amino acid sequence: CSVVPGLAGDNEQFF.

The chain employs TRBV6-5 and TRBJ2-7; D not resolved. V dropped 0 bases and J dropped 2 bases, with 8 bases sitting between them. The CDR3 runs 14 residues. In germline, CDR1 is MNHEY, CDR2 SVGAGI. Here the CDR3 reads CASSYSATTYEQYF. In DNA, the CDR3 is TGTGCCAGCAGTTACTCGGCAACGACCTACGAGCAGTACTTC.

This clonotype was observed a few times. This chain connects TRBV2 to TRBJ2-4; D possibly corresponds to TRBD2 (6 bases). The J call is doubtful: the DNA matches TRBJ2-5 better. Germline V gene lookup returns CDR1 SNHLY and CDR2 FYNNEI. The CDR3 runs to 14 residues. CDR3 in amino acids: CASSERTMQETQYF. CDR3 DNA sequence: TGTGCCAGCAGTGAAAGGACTATGCAAGAGACCCAGTACTTC.

The table lists this clonotype with a count of one. CDR3 sequence reads: CASSLTGIGSPLHF. The CDR3 nucleotides read TGTGCCAGCAGCTTAACAGGGATCGGTTCACCCCTCCACTTT. The chain employs TRBV7-3 and TRBJ1-6; no clear D. Germline values: CDR1 SGHTA, CDR2 FQGTGA. The CDR3 spans 14 residues. V dropped 0 bases and J dropped 9 bases, with 9 bases sitting between them.

This sequence joins TRBV13 and TRBJ1-1; possibly TRBD1 for D (5 bases). CDR1 is PRHDT, CDR2 FYEKMQ, per germline (reference sequence). The V gene lost 5 bases and the J gene lost 6 bases, with 13 bases spanning the gap. This CDR3 has 13 amino acids. CDR3 in DNA: TGTGCCAGCAGCCCAGGGCGGATACCTGAAGCTTTCTTT. Its translation: CASSPGRIPEAFF.

The chain employs TRBV7-8 and TRBJ1-2; a weak D match, TRBD1 (5 bases). Trimming shortened V by 3 bases and J by 3 bases, and 14 bases separated the two germline ends. Germline V gene data show CDR1 as SGHVS and CDR2 as FQNEAQ. This CDR3 contains 15 residues. CDR3 DNA sequence: TGTGCCAGCAGCTTTATCAGGGACTCCTACTATGGCTACACCTTC. Amino acid sequence: CASSFIRDSYYGYTF. Full variable domain (rest looked up from reference TRBV7-8 and TRBJ1-2): GAGVSQSPRYKVAKRGQDVALRCDPISGHVSLFWYQQALGQGPEFLTYFQNEAQLDKSGLPSDRFFAERPEGSVSTLKIQRTQQEDSAVYLCASSFIRDSYYGYTFGSGTRLTVV.

The V gene is TRBV29-1, the J gene TRBJ1-2; the match to TRBD1 covers 8 bases. V trimming: 4 bases; J trimming: 8 bases; junction bases outside the gene matches: 12. The CDR3 runs 14 residues. Germline values: CDR1 SQVTM, CDR2 ANQGSEA. CDR3 nucleotide sequence: TGCAGCGTTGCCGGGACAGGTTCCTTAAGAGGCTACACCTTC. Amino acid sequence: CSVAGTGSLRGYTF.

In its sample, this clonotype was seen a few times. The V call is TRBV20-1, the J call TRBJ1-2; TRBD1 is a possible D gene (6 bases). V was clipped by 3 bases and J by 10 bases, with 9 bases between them. CDR1 DFQATT and CDR2 SNEGSKA come from the germline V gene (reference sequence). The CDR3 length is 10 residues. The CDR3 DNA follows: TGCAGTGCTAGTGACAGGCCCTACACCTTC. Translating gives CSASDRPYTF.

Only a few counts were recorded for this clonotype. The CDR3 sequence is CSAPSFQGLTGANVLTF. The CDR3 DNA sequence: TGCAGTGCCCCTTCCTTCCAGGGACTTACTGGGGCCAACGTCCTGACTTTC. The chain is built from TRBV20-1 and TRBJ2-6; D perhaps matches TRBD2 (6 bases). Deletions cut 6 bases from V and 2 bases from J, with 20 bases between. Looked up from germline, CDR1 is DFQATT and CDR2 is SNEGSKA (reference sequence). This CDR3 is built from 17 residues.

V and J are TRBV4-1 and TRBJ2-1, with 10 positions matching TRBD2. The V gene end was trimmed by 2 bases and the J gene end by 7 bases; junction bases not matched to a gene: 8. This CDR3 is built from 16 residues. Per the germline V gene, CDR1 is MGHRA and CDR2 is YSYEKL. The CDR3 nucleotides are TGCGCCAGCAGCCAACCGACTAGCGGGCTACTAAATGAGCAGTTCTTC. It codes for CASSQPTSGLLNEQFF.

This clonotype was observed a handful of times. V and J are TRBV20-1 and TRBJ1-2; D is uncertain. V gave up 4 bases and J gave up 3 bases, with 15 bases separating them. In germline, CDR1 is DFQATT, CDR2 SNEGSKA (reference sequence). The CDR3 has 14 amino acids. The CDR3 coding sequence is TGCAGTGCTAAGGTTCGGACTGTTGACTATGGCTACACCTTC. Residues: CSAKVRTVDYGYTF.

The chain combines TRBV2 with TRBJ1-2, with 7 bases matching TRBD1. The ends lost 7 bases at V and 4 bases at J; junction bases unmatched: 12. Per the germline V gene, CDR1 is SNHLY and CDR2 is FYNNEI. This CDR3 has 15 amino acids. As DNA, the CDR3 is TGTGCCAGCACCCCGGACAGGCATTTGAGCTATGGCTACACCTTC. This codes for CASTPDRHLSYGYTF.

Notes on this clonotype: The junction departs from the called germline gene at one end, perhaps through a read error. This chain connects TRBV20-1 to TRBJ2-7, with D perhaps matching TRBD1 or TRBD2 (5 bases each). CDR3 length: 14 amino acids. Looked up from germline, CDR1 is DFQATT and CDR2 is SNEGSKA (reference sequence). The CDR3 loop reads CSTSSTDRQSEQYF. The CDR3 region has the DNA TGCAGTACTAGTAGTACCGATCGACAGTCCGAGCAGTACTTC.

The CDR3 loop reads CASSLLGLAGAAVSYEQYF. The CDR3, as DNA: TGTGCCAGCAGTCTCCTAGGACTAGCGGGCGCTGCCGTCTCCTACGAGCAGTACTTC. The chain is built from TRBV4-2 and TRBJ2-7; TRBD2 matches at 11 bases. Per the germline V gene, CDR1 is LGHNA and CDR2 is YNFKEQ. The V and J ends lost 6 bases and 0 bases, in that order; junction bases with no gene match: 16. The CDR3 spans 19 residues.

The chain joins TRBV6-5 to TRBJ2-2; the D call may be TRBD1 or TRBD2 (5 bases each). V lost 10 bases and J lost 5, with 14 bases in between. The CDR3 length is 13 residues. CDR1 and CDR2 (germline): MNHEY, SVGAGI. CDR3 residues: CATSPGLTGELFF. The CDR3 nucleotides are TGTGCCACTAGCCCAGGGCTGACCGGGGAGCTGTTTTTT.

This clonotype was counted at least ten times. The rearrangement uses TRBV4-1 and TRBJ2-1, with TRBD1 matching 7 bases. Germline trimming cut 4 bases from V and 8 bases from J; bases unmatched to any gene: 8. This CDR3 is 14 amino acids long. Germline loops: CDR1 MGHRA, CDR2 YSYEKL. DNA of the CDR3: TGCGCCAGCAGCCCTATCGACAGGGTCCATGAGCAGTTCTTC. Its protein is CASSPIDRVHEQFF.

The CDR3 nucleotides read TGTGCCAGTAGCCCCGGGGCCCAGCCCCAGCATTTT. Residues: CASSPGAQPQHF. The chain couples TRBV28 to TRBJ1-5; D might be TRBD1 (5 bases). Trimming stripped 9 bases from V and 7 bases from J, with 13 bases between. Germline V CDR1 and CDR2: MDHEN, SYDVKM. The CDR3 loop spans 12 amino acids.

V usage is TRBV13 and J usage is TRBJ2-5, with 11 bases lining up with TRBD2. The trim removed 5 bases at V and 7 bases at J, leaving 9 bases unmatched. Germline CDR1 reads PRHDT; CDR2 reads FYEKMQ (reference sequence). The CDR3 totals 15 residues. The CDR3 protein is CASSDGTSGPGTQYF. CDR3 DNA sequence: TGTGCCAGCAGCGACGGGACTAGCGGACCGGGGACCCAGTACTTC.

This clonotype has a single count. This sequence joins TRBV11-2 and TRBJ1-1; D gene unclear. Germline V gene data show CDR1 as SGHAT and CDR2 as FQNNGV. The V gene lost 1 base and the J gene lost 4 bases, with 10 bases spanning the gap. This CDR3 is 14 amino acids long. The CDR3 is CASSLGEWITEAFF. The CDR3 nucleotides read TGTGCCAGCAGCTTAGGGGAATGGATCACTGAAGCTTTCTTT.

This rearrangement joins TRBV7-9 to TRBJ1-5, with 7 bases identical to TRBD1. The CDR3 has 14 amino acids. The trim removed 5 bases at V and 2 bases at J, leaving 3 bases unmatched. Germline-derived CDR1 and CDR2 are SEHNR and FQNEAQ (reference sequence). The CDR3: CASSAGTGNQPQHF. Here the CDR3 DNA reads TGTGCCAGCAGCGCGGGGACAGGCAATCAGCCCCAGCATTTT.